The following is a TCR beta chain sequence with its context. The antigen remains unidentified. V was trimmed by 1 base and J by 7 bases, leaving 10 bases between them. Germline CDR1 reads SGHAT; CDR2 reads FQNNGV. This CDR3 region has 13 residues. The sample originates from a study of cytomegalovirus exposure and HLA in healthy donors. Study-wide points: Cytomegalovirus association was listed for about 160 TCR beta chains. Rare TCR sequences dominated, though some public TCRs recurred in many donors.

The donors formed part of the roughly 120-subject validation cohort, distinct from the roughly 700-subject first cohort. Libraries were prepared by immunoSEQ multiplex PCR; TCRdb keeps only in-frame clonotypes and omits some of them. The sample lists some 76,000 clones, 85% to 95% occurring once. This TCR came from a woman aged 18-30 years in good health and CMV-seronegative. Sequencing was performed on PBMCs. The chain links TRBV11-2 to TRBJ1-1; unclear D gene. The CDR3 bases are TGTGCCAGCAGCTTAGTACCGGGGTTTGAAGCTTTCTTT. This translates into CASSLVPGFEAFF.